This entry lists 3 T cell receptor beta chains sequenced from one sample in a study of cytomegalovirus exposure and HLA in healthy donors. The PCR contained 60 Vbeta and 13 Jbeta primers. The assay was immunoSEQ multiplex PCR, and TCRdb's table has in-frame clones only and misses some. The sample records about 110,000 clones, about four fifths being singletons. The sequenced sample consisted of PBMCs. The receptors stem from a woman aged 18-35 years in good health and CMV-seronegative.

The rearrangement uses TRBV6-1 and TRBJ2-2; 11 nucleotides line up with TRBD1. V lost 6 bases, J lost 7 bases, and 4 bases stayed unmatched. The CDR3 extends over 14 amino acids. Per germline, CDR1 MNHNS and CDR2 SASEGT. The CDR3 DNA is TGTGCCAGCAGAGGGGACAGGGGGATCGGGGAGCTGTTTTTT. It encodes CASRGDRGIGELFF.

The chain links TRBV2 to TRBJ1-2; perhaps TRBD1 as D (5 bases). CDR1 and CDR2 (germline): SNHLY, FYNNEI. The CDR3 covers 15 residues. V lost 5 bases and J lost 2, with 15 bases in between. Written as DNA, the CDR3 is TGTGCCAGCAGTTTCTTAGACAGACCGAACTATGGCTACACCTTC. It yields the protein CASSFLDRPNYGYTF.

The rearrangement links TRBV7-2 to TRBJ2-7; perhaps TRBD2 as D (6 bases). Germline loops: CDR1 SGHTA, CDR2 FQGNSA. CDR3 length: 13 residues. Trimming shortened V by 0 bases and J by 4 bases, and 7 bases separated the two germline ends. Here the CDR3 reads CASSLAGGYEQYF. CDR3 sequence (DNA): TGTGCCAGCAGCTTAGCGGGGGGTTACGAGCAGTACTTC.